This TCR beta chain originates from a study of T cell responses to AZD1222 COVID-19 vaccine. Broader study findings: Donors in the cohort were predominantly white British and more often female, and clonal diversity was possibly underestimated. Reportedly, nearly half of unique spike TCRs recognized epitopes outside B.1.351/B.1.1.7 mutations.

Comments on this clone: Its target is not known. This specimen includes other DNA sequences encoding the same CDR3.

From germline, CDR1 is LNHNV and CDR2 YYDKDF (reference sequence). The CDR3 is 15 amino acids. Trimming removed 0 bases from V and 1 base from J, with 6 bases in between. Data came from immunoSEQ multiplex PCR; TCRdb stores just in-frame clones and leaves some out. Among tens of thousands of clones, nearly 90% were seen once, and the ten largest hold around 9.9%. This sequence joins TRBV15 and TRBJ2-2, with D uncertain. This clonotype was obtained from an adult in good health. The sample consisted of peripheral blood, taken on day 0 of AZD1222 vaccination. The CDR3 sequence is CATSRDLGNTGELFF. The CDR3 DNA is TGTGCCACCAGCAGAGATTTGGGGAACACCGGGGAGCTGTTTTTT.